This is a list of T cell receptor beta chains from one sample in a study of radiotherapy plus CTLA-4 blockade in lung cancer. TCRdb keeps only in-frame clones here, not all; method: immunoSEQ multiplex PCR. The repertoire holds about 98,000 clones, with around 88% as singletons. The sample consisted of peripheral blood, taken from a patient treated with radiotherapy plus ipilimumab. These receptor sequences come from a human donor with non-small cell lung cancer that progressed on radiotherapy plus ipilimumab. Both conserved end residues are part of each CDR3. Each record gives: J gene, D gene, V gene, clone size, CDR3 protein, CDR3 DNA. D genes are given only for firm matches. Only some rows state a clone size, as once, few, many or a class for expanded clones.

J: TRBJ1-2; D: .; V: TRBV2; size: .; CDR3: CASSDQLGYTF; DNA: TGTGCCAGCAGTGACCAGTTAGGCTACACCTTC
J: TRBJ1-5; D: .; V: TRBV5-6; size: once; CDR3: CASSPGSNQPQHF; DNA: TGTGCCAGCAGCCCAGGGAGCAATCAGCCCCAGCATTTT
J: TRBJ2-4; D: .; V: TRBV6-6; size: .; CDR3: CASRLGVLAKNIQYF; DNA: TGTGCCAGCAGGCTGGGGGTTCTAGCCAAAAACATTCAGTACTTC
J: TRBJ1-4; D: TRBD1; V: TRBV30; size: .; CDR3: CAWSTMDRGRVELFF; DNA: TGTGCCTGGAGTACCATGGACAGGGGGCGAGTAGAACTGTTTTTT
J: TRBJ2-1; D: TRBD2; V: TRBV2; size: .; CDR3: CASSGGSGYNEQFF; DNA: TGTGCCAGCAGTGGCGGGAGTGGGTACAATGAGCAGTTCTTC
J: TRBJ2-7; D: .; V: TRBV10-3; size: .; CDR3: CAISDPQTYEQYF; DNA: TGTGCCATCAGTGATCCCCAGACCTACGAGCAGTACTTC
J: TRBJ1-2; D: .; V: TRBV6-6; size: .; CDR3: CASSYSRGDDGYTF; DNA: TGTGCCAGCAGTTACTCCCGGGGGGATGATGGCTACACCTTC
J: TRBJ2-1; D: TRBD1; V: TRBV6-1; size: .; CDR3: CATGQGSWDEQFF; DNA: TGTGCCACCGGACAGGGTAGTTGGGATGAGCAGTTCTTC
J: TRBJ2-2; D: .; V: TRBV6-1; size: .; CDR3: CASSDVGELFF; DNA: TGTGCCAGCAGTGACGTCGGGGAGCTGTTTTTT
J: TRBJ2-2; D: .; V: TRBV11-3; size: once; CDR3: CASSFEGAGELFF; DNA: TGTGCCAGCAGCTTTGAAGGGGCCGGGGAGCTGTTTTTT
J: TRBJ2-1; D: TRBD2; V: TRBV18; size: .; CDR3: CASSPLAGDGNEQFF; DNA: TGTGCCAGCTCACCACTAGCGGGAGACGGCAATGAGCAGTTCTTC
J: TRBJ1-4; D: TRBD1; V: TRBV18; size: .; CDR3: CASSPLTGAYNEKLFF; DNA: TGTGCCAGCTCACCACTCACAGGGGCCTATAATGAAAAACTGTTTTTT
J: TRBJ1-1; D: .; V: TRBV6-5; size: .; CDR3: CASYEQSVRAFF; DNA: TGTGCCAGCTATGAGCAGTCGGTGAGAGCTTTCTTT
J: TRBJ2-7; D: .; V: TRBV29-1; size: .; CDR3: CSVLYGDGYEQYF; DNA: TGCAGCGTACTATATGGGGATGGCTACGAGCAGTACTTC
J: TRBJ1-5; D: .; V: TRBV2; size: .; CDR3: CASSEARINQPQHF; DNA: TGTGCCAGCAGTGAAGCCCGTATAAATCAGCCCCAGCATTTT
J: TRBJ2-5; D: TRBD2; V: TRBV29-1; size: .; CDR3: CSVGTSGGTQYF; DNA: TGCAGCGTTGGTACTAGCGGTGGGACCCAGTACTTC
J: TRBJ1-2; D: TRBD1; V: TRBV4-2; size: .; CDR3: CASSQVEQGFHGYTF; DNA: TGTGCCAGCAGCCAAGTGGAACAGGGGTTCCATGGCTACACCTTC
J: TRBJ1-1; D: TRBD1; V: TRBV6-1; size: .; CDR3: CASARTGTATEAFF; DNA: TGTGCCAGCGCCCGAACCGGGACAGCAACTGAAGCTTTCTTT
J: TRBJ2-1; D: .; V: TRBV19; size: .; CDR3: CASSLDLIQGNEQFF; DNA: TGTGCCAGTAGTCTGGACCTTATACAGGGCAATGAGCAGTTCTTC
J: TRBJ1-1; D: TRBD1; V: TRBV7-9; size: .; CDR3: CASSSRTGPFEAFF; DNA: TGTGCCAGCAGCTCTCGGACAGGGCCGTTTGAAGCTTTCTTT